This T cell receptor (beta chain) was observed in a study of blood T cells in healthy people across ages. Background on the study: Capturing about one barcoded beta molecule per two T cells was achieved by template switching.

The use of a sample-barcoded 5' primer and a J-beta primer mix characterized a second PCR of roughly 6 to 11 cycles. A template-switch adaptor with 12 random nucleotides tagged each cDNA molecule. TCRdb fed the 5' RACE reads into MiXCR, producing one record per CDR3 protein. This table holds some 1.8 million distinct CDR3 sequences, roughly two fifths found once. The study, taken as a whole, reports: Donors of long life had a larger count of naive CD4+ cells and greater diversity than aged donors.

In each sample, at least 6 million PBMCs were isolated. As to this clonotype: Its antigen is unknown.

What was sequenced was blood. The clonotype originates from a human donor in good health.

The CDR3 sequence: CATSDSLSRFGTDTQYF. The CDR3, as DNA: TGTGCCACCAGTGATTCCTTGAGCCGGTTTGGCACAGATACGCAGTATTTT. The gene calls are TRBV24-1 and TRBJ2-3; D is undetermined. Trimming took 2 bases from V and 1 from J, leaving 15 bases between them. This CDR3 is 17 amino acids long. From germline, CDR1 is KGHDR and CDR2 SFDVKD.